Listed below are T cell receptor beta chains from one sample, sequenced in a study of naive and memory T cell subsets. TCRdb called the UMI-ligation and nested PCR reads again in MiXCR, with one record for every CDR3 protein. The sample holds about 85,000 distinct CDR3 sequences; around 14% are singletons and the top ten take 0.9% to 1%. The sequenced material came from central memory CD4+ T cells from blood. These receptors all come from a human donor in good health. Each CDR3 is given with its conserved first and last residue. The D gene is left open where the match is weak. The size field is filled for only some rows; it gives once, few, many or a size class.

DNA: TGCAGTGCTAGACTCGGGGGGAGCGGCACCGGGGAGCTGTTTTTT
CDR3: CSARLGGSGTGELFF
J: TRBJ2-2
V: TRBV20-1
size: many
D: TRBD2

DNA: TGTGCCAGCAGCTCGGGACTAGCTACAGATACGCAGTATTTT
CDR3: CASSSGLATDTQYF
J: TRBJ2-3
V: TRBV7-2
size: few
D: TRBD2

DNA: TGTGCCAGCAGTTTGAACCGGAACTCCTACGAGCAGTACTTC
CDR3: CASSLNRNSYEQYF
J: TRBJ2-7
V: TRBV12-3/TRBV12-4
size: NA
D: NA

DNA: TGCGCCACCACAGGCGCCGGGGGGACTACCACAGATACGCAGTATTTT
CDR3: CATTGAGGTTTDTQYF
J: TRBJ2-3
V: TRBV10-1
size: NA
D: TRBD2

DNA: TGTGCCAGCAGTCACAGGTGGAGGCCGAACGAGCAGTACTTC
CDR3: CASSHRWRPNEQYF
J: TRBJ2-7
V: TRBV6-4
size: NA
D: NA

DNA: TGTGCCAGCTCTCCAAACGGGAGGGGCGAGGATACGCAGTATTTT
CDR3: CASSPNGRGEDTQYF
J: TRBJ2-3
V: TRBV18
size: NA
D: TRBD2

DNA: TGCGCCAGCAGCCAAGAATGGGGGAACACTGAAGCTTTCTTT
CDR3: CASSQEWGNTEAFF
J: TRBJ1-1
V: TRBV4-3
size: few
D: NA

DNA: TGTGCCAGCAGTTTTAATGGGAACACTGAAGCTTTCTTT
CDR3: CASSFNGNTEAFF
J: TRBJ1-1
V: TRBV12-3/TRBV12-4
size: many
D: NA

DNA: TGCAGCGTTGAGGCCGTCGGGACAGATACGCAGTATTTT
CDR3: CSVEAVGTDTQYF
J: TRBJ2-3
V: TRBV29-1
size: few
D: NA

DNA: TGTGCCAGCTCACCACTCCTGGACGAGCAGTACTTC
CDR3: CASSPLLDEQYF
J: TRBJ2-7
V: TRBV18
size: many
D: NA

DNA: TGTGCCAGCAGCCCCACGGGACTAGGCTACGAGCAGTACTTC
CDR3: CASSPTGLGYEQYF
J: TRBJ2-7
V: TRBV7-6
size: few
D: TRBD2

DNA: TGTGCCTGGAGTTTCGGGACTAGCGGGATTAGATCCGGGGAGCTGTTTTTT
CDR3: CAWSFGTSGIRSGELFF
J: TRBJ2-2
V: TRBV30
size: NA
D: TRBD2

DNA: TGTGCCAGCAGCTTAGTCTCGTTGACTAGCGGGGCCCCCCCCCACAATGAGCAGTTCTTC
CDR3: CASSLVSLTSGAPPHNEQFF
J: TRBJ2-1
V: TRBV7-2
size: many
D: TRBD2

DNA: TGTGCCAGCAGCCTCGGGCCACCCGCGGCCTACGAGCAGTACTTC
CDR3: CASSLGPPAAYEQYF
J: TRBJ2-7
V: TRBV3-1
size: NA
D: NA

DNA: TGTGCCAGCAGTTCGGTTTGGGGCGTCACTTCAAATGAGCAGTTCTTC
CDR3: CASSSVWGVTSNEQFF
J: TRBJ2-1
V: TRBV28
size: few
D: NA

DNA: TGTGCCAGCTCAGATGGCGCTCCAAGGACTAATGAAAAACTGTTTTTT
CDR3: CASSDGAPRTNEKLFF
J: TRBJ1-4
V: TRBV28
size: NA
D: NA

DNA: TGTGCCAGAAGCTTGGAGGGACAGGGGATGACAGATACGCAGTATTTT
CDR3: CARSLEGQGMTDTQYF
J: TRBJ2-3
V: TRBV5-3
size: NA
D: TRBD1

DNA: TGTGCCAGCAGCCAAGGTCGGCAGCTTAATAATTCACCCCTCCACTTT
CDR3: CASSQGRQLNNSPLHF
J: TRBJ1-6
V: TRBV3-1
size: few
D: NA

DNA: TGCAGTGTATCGACAGCCTCCACCTACGAGCAGTACTTC
CDR3: CSVSTASTYEQYF
J: TRBJ2-7
V: TRBV20-1
size: many
D: NA

DNA: TGTGCCAGTAGTGTGCCTAGCGGGAGGAGCTCCTACAATGAGCAGTTCTTC
CDR3: CASSVPSGRSSYNEQFF
J: TRBJ2-1
V: TRBV19
size: few
D: TRBD2

DNA: TGCAGTGCCATTGACTTTGAACATGAAGATGCAGATACGCAGTATTTT
CDR3: CSAIDFEHEDADTQYF
J: TRBJ2-3
V: TRBV20-1
size: many
D: NA

DNA: TGTGCCAGCAGTGGAGGAGGAGGCGGGAGCACAGATACGCAGTATTTT
CDR3: CASSGGGGGSTDTQYF
J: TRBJ2-3
V: TRBV2
size: few
D: NA

DNA: TGCAGTGCCCCCTTAACTGGGGCCAACGTCCTGACTTTC
CDR3: CSAPLTGANVLTF
J: TRBJ2-6
V: TRBV20-1
size: many
D: NA

DNA: TGCAGTGCTAGAGGGGAGAGGTGGGTTGGAGCGGGAGGGACCTACGAGCAGTACTTC
CDR3: CSARGERWVGAGGTYEQYF
J: TRBJ2-7
V: TRBV20-1
size: many
D: TRBD2

DNA: TGTGCCAGACGCCGGACGGGGCTGAATCAGCCCCAGCATTTT
CDR3: CARRRTGLNQPQHF
J: TRBJ1-5
V: TRBV12-3/TRBV12-4
size: many
D: NA

DNA: TGTGCCAGCAGCAGGGGACTAGCGGGGGACGGAGAGACCCAGTACTTC
CDR3: CASSRGLAGDGETQYF
J: TRBJ2-5
V: TRBV7-8
size: few
D: TRBD2

DNA: TGTGCCAGCAGTCCTAGGCCTGGGCGCGGGCTTTCCTACGAGCAGTACTTC
CDR3: CASSPRPGRGLSYEQYF
J: TRBJ2-7
V: TRBV28
size: few
D: NA

DNA: TGTGCCAGCAGCTTAGAATCCGGACCTTCGAGCGGGGAGCTGTTTTTT
CDR3: CASSLESGPSSGELFF
J: TRBJ2-2
V: TRBV7-8
size: few
D: NA

DNA: TGTGCCAGCAGCTTAGTGCAGACAGATACGCAGTATTTT
CDR3: CASSLVQTDTQYF
J: TRBJ2-3
V: TRBV11-3
size: NA
D: NA

DNA: TGTGCCAGCAGCCAGGCGCAGCGGGATAAAAGGGGCATTCAGTACTTC
CDR3: CASSQAQRDKRGIQYF
J: TRBJ2-4
V: TRBV2
size: few
D: TRBD2

DNA: TGCAGTGCTAGTAAGGGGGGTTTGGCTAGCGGGAATTTCAATGAGCAGTTCTTC
CDR3: CSASKGGLASGNFNEQFF
J: TRBJ2-1
V: TRBV20-1
size: few
D: TRBD2

DNA: TGTGCCAGCAGCCGGGCTGGGGGGTTCCACGAGCAGTACTTC
CDR3: CASSRAGGFHEQYF
J: TRBJ2-7
V: TRBV14
size: NA
D: NA

DNA: TGTGCCAGCAGCCCTAACTACGACAGCTATGGCTACACCTTC
CDR3: CASSPNYDSYGYTF
J: TRBJ1-2
V: TRBV5-6
size: NA
D: NA

DNA: TGCAGTGCTCCCACCTGGGACGGGAGACGTCCAGATACGCAGTATTTT
CDR3: CSAPTWDGRRPDTQYF
J: TRBJ2-3
V: TRBV20-1
size: NA
D: NA

DNA: TGTGCCAGCAGGGGACAGGGGTTATCGGAGCCCCAGCATTTT
CDR3: CASRGQGLSEPQHF
J: TRBJ1-5
V: TRBV6-5
size: few
D: TRBD1

DNA: TGTGCCAGCAGTTTTTCGACGACGGGTGGCTACACCTTC
CDR3: CASSFSTTGGYTF
J: TRBJ1-2
V: TRBV12-3/TRBV12-4
size: NA
D: NA

DNA: TGTGCCAGCAGTTCCCTAGGAGACGGGCGAACCGGGGAGCTGTTTTTT
CDR3: CASSSLGDGRTGELFF
J: TRBJ2-2
V: TRBV14
size: few
D: NA

DNA: TGCAGTGCTATTAACCCGGGGGCAGAAGATGGCTACACCTTC
CDR3: CSAINPGAEDGYTF
J: TRBJ1-2
V: TRBV20-1
size: few
D: NA

DNA: TGTGCCAGCACCAAAGCGCGGAGTAGCGGGACTTACGAGCAGTACTTC
CDR3: CASTKARSSGTYEQYF
J: TRBJ2-7
V: TRBV6-5
size: many
D: TRBD2

DNA: TGTGCCAGCAGTTACGCGGGCGGCAATCAGCCCCAGCATTTT
CDR3: CASSYAGGNQPQHF
J: TRBJ1-5
V: TRBV6-5
size: NA
D: NA

DNA: TGTGCCAGCAGCCCGGGACAGGGGTACGAGCAGTACTTC
CDR3: CASSPGQGYEQYF
J: TRBJ2-7
V: TRBV12-3/TRBV12-4
size: few
D: TRBD1

DNA: TGCAGTTCTCAGAGCGTCAGCGGGAGCAGAAATGAGCAGTTCTTC
CDR3: CSSQSVSGSRNEQFF
J: TRBJ2-1
V: TRBV20-1
size: few
D: TRBD2

DNA: TGCAGTGCCAACCTTCCGGGAGATACGCAGTATTTT
CDR3: CSANLPGDTQYF
J: TRBJ2-3
V: TRBV20-1
size: many
D: NA

DNA: TGTGCCAGCAGCTCCTTGGGACAGGGAGCAGATACGCAGTATTTT
CDR3: CASSSLGQGADTQYF
J: TRBJ2-3
V: TRBV7-3
size: few
D: TRBD1

DNA: TGCAGTGCTAGGAGACTAGCGGGACCGAGCTCCTACAATGAGCAGTTCTTC
CDR3: CSARRLAGPSSYNEQFF
J: TRBJ2-1
V: TRBV20-1
size: few
D: TRBD2

DNA: TGTGCCAGCAGTAGACTAGCGGGACCTGTAAACATTCAGTACTTC
CDR3: CASSRLAGPVNIQYF
J: TRBJ2-4
V: TRBV7-2
size: NA
D: TRBD2

DNA: TGTGCCAGCAGTGAAGGGCAGGGGACCACCCGACCTCTCTACGAGCAGTACTTC
CDR3: CASSEGQGTTRPLYEQYF
J: TRBJ2-7
V: TRBV25-1
size: medium-sized
D: NA

DNA: TGTGCCAGCAGCCGTCAGTATAGCAATCAGCCCCAGCATTTT
CDR3: CASSRQYSNQPQHF
J: TRBJ1-5
V: TRBV7-2
size: NA
D: NA

DNA: TGTGCCAGCAGCTTAGAGGCCCTAGCGGGACGGTACGAGCAGTACTTC
CDR3: CASSLEALAGRYEQYF
J: TRBJ2-7
V: TRBV7-2
size: NA
D: TRBD2

DNA: TGTGCCAGCAGAGGGGACAGGGATTTCGTCGAGCAGTACTTC
CDR3: CASRGDRDFVEQYF
J: TRBJ2-7
V: TRBV28
size: many
D: TRBD1

DNA: TGTGCCAGCAGTCTGACGAGGGCGCCTGGAAACACCATATATTTT
CDR3: CASSLTRAPGNTIYF
J: TRBJ1-3
V: TRBV4-2
size: many
D: NA

DNA: TGCGCCAGCACCTTCTGGAACTCGTACGAGCAGTACTTC
CDR3: CASTFWNSYEQYF
J: TRBJ2-7
V: TRBV10-2
size: many
D: NA

DNA: TGTGCCAGCAGCTTAATTCCCTCCTACGAGCAGTACTTC
CDR3: CASSLIPSYEQYF
J: TRBJ2-7
V: TRBV7-2
size: many
D: NA

DNA: TGTGCCAGCAGTTTATTGGGGTCTGGGGCCAACGTCCTGACTTTC
CDR3: CASSLLGSGANVLTF
J: TRBJ2-6
V: TRBV12-3/TRBV12-4
size: few
D: NA

DNA: TGTGCCAGCAGGTCGGACAGGGTACAAGATGAAAAACTGTTTTTT
CDR3: CASRSDRVQDEKLFF
J: TRBJ1-4
V: TRBV5-6
size: NA
D: TRBD1

DNA: TGTGCCAGCAGTCAAAAGGGAGGGGAGCTGTTTTTT
CDR3: CASSQKGGELFF
J: TRBJ2-2
V: TRBV6-5
size: many
D: NA

DNA: TGTGCCAGCAGCGTATCTAGCGGGAAGGAGACCCAGTACTTC
CDR3: CASSVSSGKETQYF
J: TRBJ2-5
V: TRBV7-2
size: many
D: TRBD2